Detailed here is one T cell receptor beta chain. This entry belongs to a study of PD-L1 blockade in urothelial cancer. On the study more broadly: Bladder-origin urothelial cancer in males described about 85% of the roughly 29 patients. From 0 to 3 prior chemotherapy regimens had been given to the patients. Each blood sample yielded a median of about 150,000 T cells.

Time point: pretreatment peripheral blood. Each patient supplied 1 to 8 pretreatment and on-treatment samples. The protocol was immunoSEQ multiplex PCR, while the TCRdb copy is restricted to in-frame clones and leaves out a portion. Among fewer than 60,000 clones listed, approximately 85% were seen once. CDR1 is SGHTA and CDR2 is FQGTGA in the germline V gene. The V gene lost 1 base and the J gene lost 1 base, with 4 bases spanning the gap. The CDR3 has 13 residues. The TCR comes from a man in his sixties or seventies with urothelial cancer. This chain connects TRBV7-3 to TRBJ1-1, with D hard to call. The material was PBMCs, obtained around atezolizumab (anti-PD-L1) treatment. DNA for the CDR3: TGTGCCAGCAGCTTAAAGAGGAACACTGAAGCTTTCTTT. Amino acids: CASSLKRNTEAFF.